The source of this TCR beta chain is a study of shared clonotypes between healthy human individuals. The overall study: Researchers drew samples from a couple of women and a few men aged 18 to 49.

Of note for this clone: The same CDR3 can be traced to other DNA sequences in this sample.

Sequencing was performed with immunoSEQ multiplex PCR; in TCRdb, only in-frame clones are kept and a portion is missing. The sample has hundreds of thousands of clones; about four fifths are singletons. There were no recent acute infections or vaccinations among the donors, who were healthy HIV-negative adults. The unsorted samples took tens of millions of PBMCs to get genomic DNA. Germline CDR1 SGHRS, CDR2 YFSETQ. V lost 0 bases to trimming and J lost 2 bases; unmatched junction nucleotides: 2. The CDR3 is 15 amino acids. The source of this sequence is a woman aged 40 to 49 in good health. Some clones in this sample may be carry-over from other donors' samples. Material: PBMCs. V gene TRBV5-1 combines with J gene TRBJ1-5; 7 nucleotides match TRBD1. This CDR3 reads CASSLDTGGNQPQHF. The CDR3, as DNA: TGCGCCAGCAGCTTGGATACAGGGGGCAATCAGCCCCAGCATTTT.